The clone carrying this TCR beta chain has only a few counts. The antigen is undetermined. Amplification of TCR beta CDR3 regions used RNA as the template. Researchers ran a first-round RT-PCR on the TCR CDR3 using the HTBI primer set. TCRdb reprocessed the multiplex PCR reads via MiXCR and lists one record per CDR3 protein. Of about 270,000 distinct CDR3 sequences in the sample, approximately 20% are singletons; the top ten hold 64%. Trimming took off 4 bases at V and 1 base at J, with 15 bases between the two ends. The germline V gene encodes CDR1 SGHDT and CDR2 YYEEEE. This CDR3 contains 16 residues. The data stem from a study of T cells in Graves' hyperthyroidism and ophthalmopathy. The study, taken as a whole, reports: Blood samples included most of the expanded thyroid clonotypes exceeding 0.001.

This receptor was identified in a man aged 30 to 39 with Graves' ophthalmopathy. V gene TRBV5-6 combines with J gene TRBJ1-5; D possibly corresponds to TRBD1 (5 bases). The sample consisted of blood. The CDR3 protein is CASSPWAGTSNQPQHF. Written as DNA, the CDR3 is TGTGCCAGCAGCCCCTGGGCAGGGACCAGCAATCAGCCCCAGCATTTT. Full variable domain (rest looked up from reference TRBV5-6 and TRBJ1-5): DAGVTQSPTHLIKTRGQQVTLRCSPKSGHDTVSWYQQALGQGPQFIFQYYEEEERQRGNFPDRFSGHQFPNYSSELNVNALLLGDSALYLCASSPWAGTSNQPQHFGDGTRLSIL.